This TCR beta chain stems from a study of cytomegalovirus exposure and HLA in healthy donors. The CDR3 is 14 amino acids. CDR1 and CDR2 (germline): MNHEY, SMNVEV (reference sequence). Deletions cut 6 bases from V and 7 bases from J, with 18 bases between. Remarks on this clone: What it recognizes is unknown.

General study results and limits: In a later analysis, common viral pathogens appeared linked to several of the most significant clusters. In a later analysis, V- and J-gene trimming of beta chains associated with a DCLRE1C missense variant, replicated independently. Accurate prediction of HLA-A and HLA-B alleles (for most subjects) was reportedly achieved from TCR beta sequences. Sequencing likely caused a cluster of highly shared sequence variants.

Researchers ran the PCR with 60 Vbeta and 13 Jbeta primers. Produced via immunoSEQ multiplex PCR; TCRdb's table is partial and in-frame only. Altogether 200,000 to 300,000 clones are present, roughly 87% being singletons, with the ten largest covering 5% to 6%. The sequence derives from a woman between 35 and 50 years old in good health and CMV-seropositive. The rearrangement uses TRBV27 and TRBJ1-1, with D possibly matching TRBD1 (6 bases). Sequenced: PBMCs. CDR3 sequence reads: CASRPGGGAFEAFF. Written as DNA, the CDR3 is TGTGCCAGCAGACCTGGCGGGGGCGCTTTTGAAGCTTTCTTT.